This TCR beta chain was recorded in a study of OX40 agonist ivuxolimab in advanced cancers. Turning to the study itself: Aged about 23 to 80 with a mean of roughly 63 years, they were around 83% male.

The J segment lost 4 bases and the V segment lost 1 base, leaving 7 bases of the junction unmatched. From germline, CDR1 is SGHTA and CDR2 FQGNSA. The CDR3 spans 15 residues. In its sample, this clone was seen once. What it binds is not known. The protocol was immunoSEQ multiplex PCR, while the TCRdb copy is restricted to in-frame clones and leaves out a portion. The repertoire has tens of thousands of clones, approximately 84% of them found once; the top ten carry around 6.6%. Study results and caveats: Among T cells, CD8+ cells averaged more expanded clones than CD4+ cells.

This TCR derives from an adult with an advanced solid tumor such as melanoma, head and neck, liver or kidney cancer. The chain carries TRBV7-2 and TRBJ2-7; 7 nucleotides line up with TRBD1. The sample was CD4+ or CD8+ T cells sorted from blood, taken in a trial of the OX40 agonist ivuxolimab. The CDR3 spells CASSLERDRPYEQYF. The CDR3 DNA reads as TGTGCCAGCAGCTTAGAAAGGGACAGACCTTACGAGCAGTACTTC. Full variable domain (remainder filled in from reference TRBV7-2 and TRBJ2-7): GAGVSQSPSNKVTEKGKDVELRCDPISGHTALYWYRQSLGQGLEFLIYFQGNSAPDKSGLPSDRFSAERTGGSVSTLTIQRTQQEDSAVYLCASSLERDRPYEQYFGPGTRLTVT.